Listed here is a single T cell receptor beta chain. Its antigen remains unidentified. This entry is derived from a study of siplizumab effects on memory and regulatory T cells. Whole-study results and caveats: Few alloreactive clones mapped to unstimulated subsets. Naive T cells appeared more varied than memory cells and looked like key alloresponse contributors.

TCRdb's copy holds only in-frame clones and misses some; the assay was immunoSEQ multiplex PCR. The sample has approximately 94,000 clones, about 96% seen once; the top ten hold roughly 0.031%. Trimming left V 1 base short and J 0 bases short, with 8 bases between. The CDR3 covers 15 residues. Germline values: CDR1 SNHLY, CDR2 FYNNEI. This receptor was identified in a human donor in good health. Sequencing input: naive CD4+ T cells sorted from blood. The genes are TRBV2 and TRBJ2-3; D call uncertain. The DNA for the CDR3 is TGTGCCAGCAGTGAAGAGAGACCTAGCACAGATACGCAGTATTTT. Protein product: CASSEERPSTDTQYF.